The source of this T cell receptor (beta chain) is a study of T cells after yellow fever vaccination (dated 2019 in TCRdb). At the level of the whole study: The SMART-Seq v4 Ultra Low Input RNA kit was used to prepare libraries from fractions with low cell numbers. Two healthy male donors made up the cohort, one aged 18 to 29 years and the other aged 30 to 40 years. To follow T-cell clones before and after primary and booster YFV17D yellow fever vaccination, bulk TCR alpha and beta repertoires were sequenced over time. Blood was drawn at multiple timepoints before and after primary and secondary immunization, with bulk PBMC replicates and cell subsets isolated.

The sample's treatment or condition label, decoded: live attenuated yellow fever vaccine strain. Two biological replicates of bulk PBMCs were collected at each blood-draw timepoint. A standard Ficoll-Paque protocol was used to isolate PBMCs from peripheral blood. TriZol was used to extract RNA from bulk PBMCs, from CD4 and CD8 fractions, and from dextramer-positive and dextramer-negative fractions. TCR cDNA was synthesized by 5'RACE template switching, through which a universal primer site and unique molecular identifiers were introduced. Priming for cDNA synthesis came from both the TCR alpha and TCR beta constant segments. Two PCR steps were used to amplify libraries, with sample barcodes and sequencing adapters being added in the second step. Sequencing of libraries was performed on Illumina HiSeq 2500 (2x100 bp) or NovaSeq (2x150 bp). Regarding the original processing steps: MIGEC was used to demultiplex reads and collapse the reads into UMI consensus sequences, and MiXCR was used for V(D)J alignment. Clonotypes responding to the vaccine were identified with edgeR on replicate PBMC samples, with the criteria of FDR below 0.01 and a log2 fold change above 5 up to day 15. CD4 or CD8 identity was assigned to each bulk clonotype according to whether the clonotype was present at higher abundance in the sequenced CD4 repertoire or the sequenced CD8 repertoire. The public reads were reprocessed in TCRdb via fastp at Q25 and MiXCR, keeping in-frame beta chains. Each entry is one CDR3 protein sequence, shown with its most common DNA and genes. TCRdb assigned the V and J calls; the authors' analysis was not used. Across this sample there are about 580,000 distinct CDR3 sequences, with about a sixth seen only once. 17% of the sample rests with the top ten.

In the germline V gene, CDR1 corresponds to SNHLY and CDR2 to FYNNEI. Its CDR3 holds 14 amino acids, cysteine through phenylalanine. The only DNA kept is the CDR3, 42 bases in frame from the first base. V and J are truncated by 2 bases and 7 bases respectively, leaving an intervening sequence of 12 bases. With regard to this clonotype: No cognate antigen has been identified for it. No base qualities exist here, and no much larger clone lies one base off it.

What the study reported, not specific to this receptor: FACS-sorted repertoires could contain abundant contaminating clonotypes from the bulk population, so computational filtering was required. Compared with the primary T-cell response, the secondary T-cell response was faster but weaker, reaching its peak on day 5 rather than on day 15. A small share of clonotypes occurred in both CD4 and CD8 compartments, likely arising from convergent recombination. After the booster, most clones that had expanded after primary vaccination were detected again (nearly 98% of CD4 and 70% to 90% of CD8), suggesting broad maintenance of memory. The study included only two donors, which limits how far the findings can be generalized.

The V and J segments used are TRBV2 and TRBJ2-1; a tentative D call is TRBD2 (6 bases match). The receptor was isolated from a man between 18 and 35 years old who received the YFV17D yellow fever vaccine. Source: PBMCs, taken 5 to 6 days after the first yellow fever vaccination. The DNA sequence is given as TGTGCCAGCAGTGAAAACAGCGGGCTGAATGAGCAGTTCTTC. This encodes CASSENSGLNEQFF.